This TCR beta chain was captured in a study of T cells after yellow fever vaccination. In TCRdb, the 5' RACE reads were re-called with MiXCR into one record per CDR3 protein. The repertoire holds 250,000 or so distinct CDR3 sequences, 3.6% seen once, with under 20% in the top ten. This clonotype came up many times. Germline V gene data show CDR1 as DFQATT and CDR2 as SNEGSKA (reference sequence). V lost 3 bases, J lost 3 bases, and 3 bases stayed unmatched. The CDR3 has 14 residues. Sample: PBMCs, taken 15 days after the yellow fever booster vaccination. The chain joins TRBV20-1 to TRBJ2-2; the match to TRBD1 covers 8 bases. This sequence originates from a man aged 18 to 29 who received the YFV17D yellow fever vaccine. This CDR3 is CSARGQVHTGELFF. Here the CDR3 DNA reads TGCAGTGCTAGGGGACAGGTTCACACCGGGGAGCTGTTTTTT.